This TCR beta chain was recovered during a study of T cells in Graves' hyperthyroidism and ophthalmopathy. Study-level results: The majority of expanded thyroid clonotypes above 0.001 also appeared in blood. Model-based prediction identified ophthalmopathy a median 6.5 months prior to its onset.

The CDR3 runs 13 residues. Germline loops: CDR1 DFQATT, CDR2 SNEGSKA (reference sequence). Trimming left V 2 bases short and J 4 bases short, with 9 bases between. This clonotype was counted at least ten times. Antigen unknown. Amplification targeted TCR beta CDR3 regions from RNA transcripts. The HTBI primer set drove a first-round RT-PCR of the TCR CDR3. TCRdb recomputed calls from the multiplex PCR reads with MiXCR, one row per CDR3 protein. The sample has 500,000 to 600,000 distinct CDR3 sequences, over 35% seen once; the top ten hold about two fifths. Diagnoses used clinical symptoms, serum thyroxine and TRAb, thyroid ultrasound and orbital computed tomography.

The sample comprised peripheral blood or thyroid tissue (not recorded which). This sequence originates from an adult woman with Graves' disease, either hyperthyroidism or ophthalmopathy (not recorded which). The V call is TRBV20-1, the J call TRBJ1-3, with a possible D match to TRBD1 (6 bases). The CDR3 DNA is TGCAGTGCTAGACAGGGGAGAGGAAACACCATATATTTT. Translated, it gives CSARQGRGNTIYF.